Included here is one TCR beta chain sequence, with context. Its antigen remains unidentified. This specimen comes from a study of T cell responses to AZD1222 COVID-19 vaccine. Overall study findings and caveats: Donor demographics were predominantly white British with a female majority; clonal diversity may be underestimated. No day 14 peak samples; only post-peak repertoires were characterized.

Profiled with immunoSEQ multiplex PCR; TCRdb holds only in-frame clones, not every one. The sample has over 110,000 clones, roughly 93% seen once; the top ten hold 12%. The material was peripheral blood, obtained after recovery from COVID-19. The sequence was collected from an adult who had recovered from COVID-19.

CDR3 amino acids: CASSRDRGGVNEQFF. In DNA, the CDR3 is TGTGCCAGCTCACGGGACAGGGGAGGAGTGAATGAGCAGTTCTTC. The chain carries TRBV18 and TRBJ2-1; 10 nucleotides line up with TRBD1. Germline assignment: CDR1 KGHSH and CDR2 LQKENI. The CDR3 totals 15 residues. V shed 4 bases and J 7 bases; nucleotides not matched to a gene: 7. The full variable domain, rest sourced from reference TRBV18 and TRBJ2-1, is NAGVMQNPRHLVRRRGQEARLRCSPMKGHSHVYWYRQLPEEGLKFMVYLQKENIIDESGMPKERFSAEFPKEGPSILRIQQVVRGDSAAYFCASSRDRGGVNEQFFGPGTRLTVL.